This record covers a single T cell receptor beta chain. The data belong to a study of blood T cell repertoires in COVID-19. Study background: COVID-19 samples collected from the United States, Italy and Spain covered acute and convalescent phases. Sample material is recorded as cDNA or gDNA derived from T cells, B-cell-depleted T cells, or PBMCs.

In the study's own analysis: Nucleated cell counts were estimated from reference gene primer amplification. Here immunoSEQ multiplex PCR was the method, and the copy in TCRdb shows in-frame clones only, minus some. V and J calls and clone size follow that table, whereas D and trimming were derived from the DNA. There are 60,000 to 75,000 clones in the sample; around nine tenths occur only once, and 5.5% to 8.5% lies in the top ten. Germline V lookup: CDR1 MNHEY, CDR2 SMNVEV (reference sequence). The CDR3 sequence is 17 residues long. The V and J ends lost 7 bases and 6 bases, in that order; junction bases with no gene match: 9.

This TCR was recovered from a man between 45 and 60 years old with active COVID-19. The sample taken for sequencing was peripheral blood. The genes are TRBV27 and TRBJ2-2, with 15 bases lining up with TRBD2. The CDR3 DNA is TGTGCCAGCACAAGGACTAGCGGGAGGGCCAGGCCCGGGGAGCTGTTTTTT. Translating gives CASTRTSGRARPGELFF.